These T cell receptor beta chains were read from a single sample in a study of blood T cell repertoires in COVID-19. Generated by immunoSEQ multiplex PCR, the TCRdb table keeps only in-frame clones and is missing some. Among under 30,000 clones listed, approximately 86% were seen once. What was sequenced was peripheral blood. These receptors originate from a man in his forties or fifties with active COVID-19. The CDR3 runs from the conserved cysteine through the conserved F or W. A D gene is named only where the DNA matches it firmly. Not all rows give a size; the values are once, few, many and, for expanded clones, a class.

>TRBV28|TRBJ1-5|-|-
TGTGCCAGCAGTTTATCCCAGGGGTTAGGGTCACTGGATCAGCCCCAGCATTTT
CASSLSQGLGSLDQPQHF
>TRBV10-3|TRBJ2-2|TRBD1|-
TGTGCCATCAGTGATAGGTGGGACAGGGTCCCCAACCCGAACACCGGGGAGCTGTTTTTT
CAISDRWDRVPNPNTGELFF
>TRBV7-2|TRBJ2-3|TRBD1|-
TGTGCCAGCAGCTGGACAGGGGCGACAGATACGCAGTATTTT
CASSWTGATDTQYF
>TRBV7-2|TRBJ2-7|-|-
TGTGCCAGCAGCTTAGCGCTCGGGAGCCACTACGAGCAGTACTTC
CASSLALGSHYEQYF
>TRBV11-2|TRBJ1-2|TRBD1|-
TGTGCCAGCAGCCCGGGGACAGGGAGAGGCTATGGCTACACCTTC
CASSPGTGRGYGYTF
>TRBV6-5|TRBJ2-1|TRBD2|once
TGTGCCACAACCCTAACTAGCGGCTCCTACAATGAGCAGTTCTTC
CATTLTSGSYNEQFF
>TRBV3-1/TRBV3-2|TRBJ1-6|-|-
TGTGCCAGCAGCCCCCAGCGACAGCCAAATTCACCCCTCCACTTT
CASSPQRQPNSPLHF
>TRBV6-5|TRBJ1-2|TRBD1|-
TGTGCCAGCAGCAGGACAGGTTATAGCTATGGCTACACCTTC
CASSRTGYSYGYTF
>TRBV30|TRBJ1-2|TRBD1|-
TGTGCCTGGAGTGTAAGACAGGGAATCACCTTC
CAWSVRQGITF
>TRBV25-1|TRBJ1-2|TRBD1|-
TGTGCCAGCAGGACAGGGGTTGGCTACACCTTC
CASRTGVGYTF
>TRBV7-2|TRBJ2-5|TRBD2|once
TGTGCCAGCAGCTTAAACCCAGCGGGGGGCGGAGAGACCCAGTACTTC
CASSLNPAGGGETQYF
>TRBV15|TRBJ1-2|-|-
TGTGCCACCAGCAGAGATCTCCAGGGCTCTGGCTACACCTTC
CATSRDLQGSGYTF
>TRBV30|TRBJ2-7|TRBD2|-
TGTGCCTGGAAGCGGGACCCAAACTCCTACGAGCAGTACTTC
CAWKRDPNSYEQYF
>TRBV15|TRBJ2-3|TRBD2|-
TGTGCCACCAGCAGAGACCGCCCCGATCTAGCGGGGGGCCTTATTTTCACAGATACGCAGTATTTT
CATSRDRPDLAGGLIFTDTQYF
>TRBV29-1|TRBJ2-1|TRBD2|-
TGCAGCGTTGAAATCAGCGGGAGAGGCAATGAGCAGTTCTTC
CSVEISGRGNEQFF
>TRBV5-1|TRBJ2-7|TRBD2|-
TGCGCCAGCAGTCTAGCGGGAGGCTCCGAGCAGTACTTC
CASSLAGGSEQYF
>TRBV3-1/TRBV3-2|TRBJ2-1|TRBD2|few
TGTGCCAGCAGCGGTAGCGGGAGGGCCCCCTCCAATGAGCAGTTCTTC
CASSGSGRAPSNEQFF
>TRBV7-9|TRBJ2-1|-|-
TGTGCCAGCAGCTTAGGACTAACCCCGCTAGCGCGAAGGAACAATGAGCAGTTCTTC
CASSLGLTPLARRNNEQFF
>TRBV15|TRBJ2-3|TRBD2|-
TGTGCCACCAGCAGATCCACGGGACTAGCGGGAGTAATAGATACGCAGTATTTT
CATSRSTGLAGVIDTQYF
>TRBV6-5|TRBJ1-2|-|-
TGTGCCAGCCCCGGGGTTTTTGGAGCTAACTATGGCTACACCTTC
CASPGVFGANYGYTF
>TRBV27|TRBJ2-7|TRBD1|-
TGTGCCAGCTCACGACCGGGACAGGGGGCGGGTGAGCAGTACTTC
CASSRPGQGAGEQYF
>TRBV25-1|TRBJ2-7|TRBD2|-
TGTGCCAGCAGTGATGGGCCCCCTGAGGCGGGAGAAGGAGACGAGCAGTACTTC
CASSDGPPEAGEGDEQYF